These T cell receptor beta chains were read from a single sample in a study of cytomegalovirus exposure and HLA in healthy donors. The data were produced by immunoSEQ multiplex PCR, yet TCRdb's version contains in-frame clones alone and is incomplete. The sample lists 150,000 to 200,000 clones, about 80% occurring once. Source material: PBMCs. The receptor set was obtained from a woman in her 30s in good health and CMV-seropositive. Each CDR3 is given with its conserved first and last residue. D genes are given only for firm matches. Clone size is given for some rows only: seen once, a few or many times, or a class if the clone is expanded.

CDR3 length: 16
clone size: NA
V gene: TRBV7-9
J gene: TRBJ2-1
D gene: TRBD1
CDR3 DNA: TGTGCCAGCAGTTCGACAGGGTACGGCGCCTACAATGAGCAGTTCTTC
CDR3 protein: CASSSTGYGAYNEQFF

CDR3 length: 12
clone size: NA
V gene: TRBV30
J gene: TRBJ1-5
D gene: TRBD1
CDR3 DNA: TGTGCCGGCGGGACAGCTAATCAGCCCCAGCATTTT
CDR3 protein: CAGGTANQPQHF

CDR3 length: 12
clone size: few
V gene: TRBV11-3
J gene: TRBJ1-2
D gene: NA
CDR3 DNA: TGTGCCAGCAGCTCACAGGGTGCGGGCTACACCTTC
CDR3 protein: CASSSQGAGYTF

CDR3 length: 17
clone size: NA
V gene: TRBV6-1
J gene: TRBJ1-5
D gene: NA
CDR3 DNA: TGTGCCAGCAGTGAAGCGGGGAGCTCTTTTAGCAATCAGCCCCAGCATTTT
CDR3 protein: CASSEAGSSFSNQPQHF

CDR3 length: 14
clone size: NA
V gene: TRBV7-2
J gene: TRBJ2-3
D gene: TRBD1
CDR3 DNA: TGTGCCAGCAGCCTTCGGACAGGGATGGATACGCAGTATTTT
CDR3 protein: CASSLRTGMDTQYF

CDR3 length: 13
clone size: NA
V gene: TRBV27
J gene: TRBJ1-6
D gene: NA
CDR3 DNA: TGTGCCAGCAGTTTGTCTGGGCAGTCACCCCTCCACTTT
CDR3 protein: CASSLSGQSPLHF

CDR3 length: 15
clone size: once
V gene: TRBV5-6
J gene: TRBJ1-1
D gene: TRBD1
CDR3 DNA: TGTGCCAGCAGACCCTTGACAGGGACGAACACTGAAGCTTTCTTT
CDR3 protein: CASRPLTGTNTEAFF

CDR3 length: 13
clone size: NA
V gene: TRBV5-4
J gene: TRBJ1-1
D gene: TRBD1
CDR3 DNA: TGTGCCAGCAGCTTTGACAGGGGGGGGGAAGCTTTCTTT
CDR3 protein: CASSFDRGGEAFF

CDR3 length: 13
clone size: NA
V gene: TRBV7-2
J gene: TRBJ1-1
D gene: NA
CDR3 DNA: TGTGCCAGCAGCTCGACGCCGGGGACTGAAGCTTTCTTT
CDR3 protein: CASSSTPGTEAFF

CDR3 length: 14
clone size: few
V gene: TRBV4-1
J gene: TRBJ1-2
D gene: NA
CDR3 DNA: TGCGCCAGCAGCCAAGACGCCAGGACTTATGGCTACACCTTC
CDR3 protein: CASSQDARTYGYTF

CDR3 length: 14
clone size: NA
V gene: TRBV6-5
J gene: TRBJ1-2
D gene: NA
CDR3 DNA: TGTGCCAGCCACGAGGCAGGGAAGGGCTATGGCTACACCTTC
CDR3 protein: CASHEAGKGYGYTF

CDR3 length: 19
clone size: NA
V gene: TRBV4-3
J gene: TRBJ2-5
D gene: TRBD2
CDR3 DNA: TGCGCCAGCAGCCAAGATTACGGACTAGCGGGAGTGGGGGGGGAGACCCAGTACTTC
CDR3 protein: CASSQDYGLAGVGGETQYF

CDR3 length: 14
clone size: NA
V gene: TRBV7-2
J gene: TRBJ1-2
D gene: TRBD1
CDR3 DNA: TGTGCCAGCAGCTTAGGGGACAGGGGCTATGGCTACACCTTC
CDR3 protein: CASSLGDRGYGYTF

CDR3 length: 16
clone size: NA
V gene: TRBV7-2
J gene: TRBJ1-4
D gene: TRBD1
CDR3 DNA: TGTGCCAGCAGTATCAGACAGGGGGCATCTGGAGAAAAACTGTTTTTT
CDR3 protein: CASSIRQGASGEKLFF

CDR3 length: 15
clone size: NA
V gene: TRBV25-1
J gene: TRBJ1-1
D gene: TRBD1
CDR3 DNA: TGTGCCAGCAGCGCACCCAGGGGGCGAGAGACTGAAGCTTTCTTT
CDR3 protein: CASSAPRGRETEAFF

CDR3 length: 13
clone size: NA
V gene: TRBV18
J gene: TRBJ2-7
D gene: NA
CDR3 DNA: TGTGCCAGCTCACCATCGACTCCCTACGAGCAGTACTTC
CDR3 protein: CASSPSTPYEQYF

CDR3 length: 13
clone size: NA
V gene: TRBV5-1
J gene: TRBJ1-4
D gene: TRBD1
CDR3 DNA: TGCGCCAGCACGACAGGGCCGGATGAAAAACTGTTTTTT
CDR3 protein: CASTTGPDEKLFF

CDR3 length: 13
clone size: NA
V gene: TRBV30
J gene: TRBJ2-6
D gene: NA
CDR3 DNA: TGTGCTTCGCAGGGAACTGGGGCCAACGTCCTGACTTTC
CDR3 protein: CASQGTGANVLTF

CDR3 length: 15
clone size: once
V gene: TRBV7-9
J gene: TRBJ1-4
D gene: TRBD1
CDR3 DNA: TGTGCCAGCAGCCCCACCGACAGGGGGCATGAAAAACTGTTTTTT
CDR3 protein: CASSPTDRGHEKLFF

CDR3 length: 15
clone size: NA
V gene: TRBV7-9
J gene: TRBJ2-2
D gene: TRBD1
CDR3 DNA: TGTGCCAGCAGCTTAGGCACAGGGGACACCGGGGAGCTGTTTTTT
CDR3 protein: CASSLGTGDTGELFF

CDR3 length: 15
clone size: NA
V gene: TRBV5-1
J gene: TRBJ1-6
D gene: TRBD1
CDR3 DNA: TGCGCCAGCAGCTTGGACGGGGACAGTAATTCACCCCTCCACTTT
CDR3 protein: CASSLDGDSNSPLHF

CDR3 length: 13
clone size: NA
V gene: TRBV7-9
J gene: TRBJ2-7
D gene: TRBD2
CDR3 DNA: TGTGCCAGCAGCTCCCCTCTAGCGGACGAGCAGTACTTC
CDR3 protein: CASSSPLADEQYF

CDR3 length: 16
clone size: NA
V gene: TRBV5-8
J gene: TRBJ2-1
D gene: NA
CDR3 DNA: TGTGCCAGCAGCTTGTCTCTGGGCGGGACCTACAATGAGCAGTTCTTC
CDR3 protein: CASSLSLGGTYNEQFF

CDR3 length: 13
clone size: NA
V gene: TRBV11-2
J gene: TRBJ2-1
D gene: TRBD2
CDR3 DNA: TGTGCCAGCAGCTTGCGGCGGGAGGATGAGCAGTTCTTC
CDR3 protein: CASSLRREDEQFF

CDR3 length: 16
clone size: NA
V gene: TRBV5-6
J gene: TRBJ2-5
D gene: NA
CDR3 DNA: TGTGCCAGCAGCTTGCTAGCCAGCTTAACCCAAGAGACCCAGTACTTC
CDR3 protein: CASSLLASLTQETQYF

CDR3 length: 17
clone size: NA
V gene: TRBV4-3
J gene: TRBJ2-3
D gene: TRBD2
CDR3 DNA: TGCGCCAGCAGCCAGGGCTTTCTTGCGGGGGTCCTTAATACGCAGTATTTT
CDR3 protein: CASSQGFLAGVLNTQYF

CDR3 length: 12
clone size: NA
V gene: TRBV27
J gene: TRBJ1-6
D gene: NA
CDR3 DNA: TGTGCCAGCAGTTTCAGGGGAGCACCCCTCCACTTT
CDR3 protein: CASSFRGAPLHF

CDR3 length: 13
clone size: NA
V gene: TRBV6-1
J gene: TRBJ2-3
D gene: TRBD2
CDR3 DNA: TGTGCCAGCAAAAGCGGGGGCCAAGATACGCAGTATTTT
CDR3 protein: CASKSGGQDTQYF

CDR3 length: 18
clone size: NA
V gene: TRBV4-3
J gene: TRBJ1-2
D gene: TRBD1
CDR3 DNA: TGCGCCAGCAGCCAATTCCTGTCCGGGGACAGGCGGCACTATGGCTACACCTTC
CDR3 protein: CASSQFLSGDRRHYGYTF

CDR3 length: 15
clone size: NA
V gene: TRBV11-2
J gene: TRBJ2-7
D gene: NA
CDR3 DNA: TGTGCCAGCAGTCGCGGGGTTGGGAGCTCCTACGAGCAGTACTTC
CDR3 protein: CASSRGVGSSYEQYF

CDR3 length: 13
clone size: NA
V gene: TRBV6-1
J gene: TRBJ2-7
D gene: NA
CDR3 DNA: TGTGCCAGCAGTGAGAGTCCCCTCTACGAGCAGTACTTC
CDR3 protein: CASSESPLYEQYF

CDR3 length: 13
clone size: once
V gene: TRBV6-6
J gene: TRBJ2-3
D gene: TRBD1
CDR3 DNA: TGTGCCAGCACCGAACAGGGGGCAGATACGCAGTATTTT
CDR3 protein: CASTEQGADTQYF